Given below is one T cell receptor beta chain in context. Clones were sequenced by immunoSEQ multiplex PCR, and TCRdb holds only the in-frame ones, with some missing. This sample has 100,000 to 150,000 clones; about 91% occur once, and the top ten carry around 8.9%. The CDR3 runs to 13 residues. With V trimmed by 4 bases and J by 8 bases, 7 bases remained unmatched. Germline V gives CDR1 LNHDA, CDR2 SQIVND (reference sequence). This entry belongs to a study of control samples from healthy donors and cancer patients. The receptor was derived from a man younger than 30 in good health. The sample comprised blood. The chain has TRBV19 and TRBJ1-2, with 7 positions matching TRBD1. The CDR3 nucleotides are TGTGCCAGTAGTACCCCTACAGGGGTCGGCTACACCTTC. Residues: CASSTPTGVGYTF.